These T cell receptor beta chains were read from a single sample in a study of blood T cell repertoires in COVID-19. The repertoire was sequenced with immunoSEQ multiplex PCR; TCRdb's copy has only in-frame clones and lacks some. The sample has 250,000 or so clones; approximately 88% are singletons. Specimen: PBMCs or T cells enriched from blood (not recorded which). The receptors were gathered from a woman aged 40 to 50 who had been exposed to COVID-19. The CDR3 runs from the conserved cysteine through the conserved F or W. D genes are given only for firm matches. Rows may omit the clone size; those that give it use once, few, many or a size class.

len	abundance	j_gene	d_gene	v_gene	CDR3aa	CDR3nt
15	.	TRBJ2-1	TRBD1	TRBV7-3	CASSLYAGGSNEQFF	TGTGCCAGCAGCTTATATGCAGGGGGCTCCAATGAGCAGTTCTTC
16	few	TRBJ1-5	TRBD1	TRBV19	CASSTAGGAGNQPQHF	TGTGCCAGTAGTACGGCAGGGGGAGCGGGCAATCAGCCCCAGCATTTT
14	.	TRBJ1-3	TRBD1	TRBV19	CASGGTASGNTIYF	TGTGCCAGTGGCGGGACAGCCTCTGGAAACACCATATATTTT
15	.	TRBJ2-3	.	TRBV4-1	CASSQDPRETDTQYF	TGCGCCAGCAGCCAAGACCCGAGGGAAACAGATACGCAGTATTTT
14	.	TRBJ2-5	TRBD2	TRBV18	CASSPGLAGETQYF	TGTGCCAGCTCCCCCGGGCTAGCGGGAGAGACCCAGTACTTC
16	.	TRBJ2-2	TRBD2	TRBV3-1/TRBV3-2	CASSQGTSGYGGELFF	TGTGCCAGCAGCCAAGGGACTAGCGGGTATGGCGGGGAGCTGTTTTTT
12	.	TRBJ1-1	.	TRBV29-1	CSGETAVAEAFF	TGCAGCGGAGAGACGGCGGTAGCTGAAGCTTTCTTT
15	few	TRBJ1-1	.	TRBV6-5	CASRPGTMMNTEAFF	TGTGCCAGCAGACCCGGGACAATGATGAACACTGAAGCTTTCTTT
16	.	TRBJ2-7	TRBD2	TRBV4-3	CASSQNWGGNSYEQYF	TGCGCCAGCAGCCAGAATTGGGGGGGGAACTCCTACGAGCAGTACTTC
15	.	TRBJ2-3	.	TRBV7-3	CASSSPRVRTDTQYF	TGTGCCAGCAGCTCCCCCAGGGTCAGAACAGATACGCAGTATTTT
16	.	TRBJ2-1	.	TRBV7-3	CASSPKGRGRINEQFF	TGTGCCAGCAGCCCTAAGGGCAGGGGACGGATCAATGAGCAGTTCTTC
16	.	TRBJ1-3	TRBD1	TRBV4-2	CASSYARTGVGNTIYF	TGTGCCAGCAGCTATGCGAGGACAGGGGTAGGAAACACCATATATTTT
15	.	TRBJ2-1	TRBD1	TRBV6-5	CASSMTGDSYNEQFF	TGTGCCAGCAGTATGACAGGGGACTCCTACAATGAGCAGTTCTTC
14	once	TRBJ2-4	.	TRBV19	CASIPRETKNIQYF	TGTGCCAGTATCCCCCGGGAGACCAAAAACATTCAGTACTTC
17	.	TRBJ1-2	TRBD1	TRBV7-2	CASSLRSPDRGQEGYTF	TGTGCCAGCAGCTTAAGGTCCCCCGACAGGGGGCAGGAGGGCTACACCTTC
13	.	TRBJ1-4	.	TRBV28	CASSSQNNEKLFF	TGTGCCAGCAGTTCCCAGAACAATGAAAAACTGTTTTTT
14	.	TRBJ1-6	.	TRBV28	CASNLGTKNSPLHF	TGTGCCAGCAACCTCGGGACAAAAAATTCACCCCTCCACTTT
12	few	TRBJ1-5	.	TRBV12-3/TRBV12-4	CASSFFRQPQHF	TGTGCCAGCAGTTTTTTCCGTCAGCCCCAGCATTTT
17	.	TRBJ1-2	.	TRBV10-1	CASTKPKTDSTNYGYTF	TGCGCCAGCACAAAACCCAAGACGGACAGCACGAACTATGGCTACACCTTC
21	.	TRBJ2-3	TRBD2	TRBV13	CASSPSSVTSGRKGGTDTQYF	TGTGCCAGCAGCCCGAGTTCAGTGACTAGCGGTCGGAAGGGAGGCACAGATACGCAGTATTTT
17	.	TRBJ2-2	TRBD2	TRBV9	CASSTPAGLADTGELFF	TGTGCCAGCAGCACCCCAGCGGGGCTAGCGGACACCGGGGAGCTGTTTTTT
15	.	TRBJ1-1	.	TRBV10-3	CAISEPGGGATEAFF	TGTGCCATCAGTGAGCCGGGGGGAGGGGCCACTGAAGCTTTCTTT
16	.	TRBJ2-2	.	TRBV3-1/TRBV3-2	CASSQGSGGNTGELFF	TGTGCCAGCAGCCAAGGGTCTGGAGGGAACACCGGGGAGCTGTTTTTT
12	.	TRBJ1-2	TRBD1	TRBV7-2	CASSSDRHGYTF	TGTGCCAGCAGCTCGGACAGGCATGGCTACACCTTC
15	.	TRBJ1-1	.	TRBV4-1	CASSQGRKIGTEAFF	TGCGCCAGCAGCCAGGGGAGGAAGATCGGCACTGAAGCTTTCTTT
14	few	TRBJ1-6	.	TRBV6-5	CASSPRGEASPLHF	TGTGCCAGCAGTCCACGGGGTGAGGCTTCACCCCTCCACTTT
14	.	TRBJ2-2	.	TRBV2	CASSDQRNTGELFF	TGTGCCAGCAGTGACCAGCGAAACACCGGGGAGCTGTTTTTT
13	.	TRBJ2-3	.	TRBV3-1/TRBV3-2	CASSPSRTDTQYF	TGTGCCAGCAGCCCGTCCCGCACAGATACGCAGTATTTT
14	few	TRBJ1-4	.	TRBV5-1	CASSSDKTNEKLFF	TGTGCCAGCAGCTCAGACAAGACTAATGAAAAACTGTTTTTT
16	.	TRBJ2-1	TRBD2	TRBV7-2	CASSLAATSGRHEQFF	TGTGCCAGCAGCTTAGCTGCGACTAGCGGGAGGCACGAGCAGTTCTTC
22	once	TRBJ2-2	TRBD2	TRBV3-1/TRBV3-2	CASSQDRPGTSGVSGYTGELFF	TGTGCCAGCAGCCAAGACCGACCCGGGACTAGCGGGGTGTCAGGGTACACCGGGGAGCTGTTTTTT
13	.	TRBJ1-2	.	TRBV19	CASSPSKNYGYTF	TGTGCCAGTAGTCCGAGCAAGAATTATGGCTACACCTTC
16	.	TRBJ1-6	TRBD1	TRBV27	CASSLGTGPYNSPLHF	TGTGCCAGCAGCCTGGGGACAGGCCCCTATAATTCACCCCTCCACTTT